This T cell receptor beta chain was recorded in a study of cytomegalovirus exposure and HLA in healthy donors. Study observations and caveats: Exclusion as indistinguishable affected some V segments, including TRBV6-2 and TRBV6-3. V- and J-gene trimming of TCR beta was linked (in a later analysis) to a missense DCLRE1C variant.

With regard to this clone: Its antigen is still unknown.

Vbeta (60) and Jbeta (13) primers were used in the PCR. Original processing notes: In a later analysis, the count reached 80 million or so unique TCR beta chains, with about 12 million shared. The table came from immunoSEQ multiplex PCR; TCRdb's copy has only in-frame clones and leaves some out. The V and J calls and clone size come from that table; D and trimming were worked out from the DNA. The sample records some 120,000 clones, about 85% being singletons. Trimming removed 3 bases from V and 2 bases from J; junction bases left unmatched: 4. The CDR3 totals 15 residues. Germline CDR1 is SGHRS and CDR2 is YFSETQ.

The receptor was isolated from a woman aged 25 to 45 in good health and CMV-seropositive. The specimen sequenced was PBMCs. V usage is TRBV5-1 and J usage is TRBJ2-1; 8 nucleotides agree with TRBD2. This chain's CDR3 is CASSSLAGPYNEQFF. Here the CDR3 DNA reads TGCGCCAGCAGCTCCCTAGCGGGCCCCTACAATGAGCAGTTCTTC.